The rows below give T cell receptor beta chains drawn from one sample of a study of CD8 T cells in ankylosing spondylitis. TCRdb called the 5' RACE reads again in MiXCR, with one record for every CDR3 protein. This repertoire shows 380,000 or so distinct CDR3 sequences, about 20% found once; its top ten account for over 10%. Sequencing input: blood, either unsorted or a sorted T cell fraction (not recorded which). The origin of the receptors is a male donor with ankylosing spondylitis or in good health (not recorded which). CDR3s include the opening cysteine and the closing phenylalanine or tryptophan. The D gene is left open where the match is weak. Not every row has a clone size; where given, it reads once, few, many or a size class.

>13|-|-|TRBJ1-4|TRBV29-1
CSVGGAMSEKLFF
TGCAGCGTTGGTGGAGCCATGAGTGAAAAACTGTTTTTT
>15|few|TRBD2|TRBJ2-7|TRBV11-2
CASSLFYGGGGEQYF
TGTGCCAGCAGCTTATTCTACGGCGGGGGGGGCGAGCAGTACTTC
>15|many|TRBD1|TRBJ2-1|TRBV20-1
CSARDTGVGYNEQFF
TGCAGTGCTAGAGATACAGGGGTGGGCTACAATGAGCAGTTCTTC
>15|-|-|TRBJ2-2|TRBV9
CASSVKGLGSGELFF
TGTGCCAGCAGCGTAAAGGGTCTGGGGTCCGGGGAGCTGTTTTTT
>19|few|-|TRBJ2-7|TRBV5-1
CASSLFGAPSTADPYEQYF
TGCGCCAGCAGCTTGTTTGGAGCACCTTCAACAGCTGACCCCTACGAGCAGTACTTC
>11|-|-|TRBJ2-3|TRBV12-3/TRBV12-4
CASWGRDTQYF
TGTGCCAGTTGGGGCCGCGATACGCAGTATTTT
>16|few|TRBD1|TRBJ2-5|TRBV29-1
CSGNRGDDGWEETQYF
TGCAGCGGTAACAGGGGAGATGACGGGTGGGAAGAGACCCAGTACTTC
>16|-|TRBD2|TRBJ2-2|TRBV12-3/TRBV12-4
CASSPSSGENTGELFF
TGTGCCAGCAGTCCCTCTAGCGGGGAGAACACCGGGGAGCTGTTTTTT
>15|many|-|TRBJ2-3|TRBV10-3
CAISESHGYTDTQYF
TGTGCCATCAGTGAGTCGCACGGATACACAGATACGCAGTATTTT
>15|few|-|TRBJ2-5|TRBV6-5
CASSYLTGILETQYF
TGTGCCAGCAGTTACTTAACAGGAATTCTTGAGACCCAGTACTTC
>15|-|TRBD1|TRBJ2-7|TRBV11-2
CASSSLTGQTYEQYF
TGTGCCAGCAGCTCACTGACAGGGCAGACCTACGAGCAGTACTTC
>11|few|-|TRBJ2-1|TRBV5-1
CASSLVVEQFF
TGCGCCAGCAGCTTGGTGGTTGAGCAGTTCTTC
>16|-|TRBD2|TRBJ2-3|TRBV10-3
CAISAGSGGNTDTQYF
TGTGCCATCAGTGCGGGTAGCGGGGGGAACACAGATACGCAGTATTTT
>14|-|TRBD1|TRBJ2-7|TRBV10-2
CASRPLDRGYEQYF
TGCGCCAGCAGACCCCTGGACAGGGGCTACGAGCAGTACTTC
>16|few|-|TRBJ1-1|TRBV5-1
CASSIGVTPQDTEAFF
TGCGCCAGCAGCATAGGAGTAACCCCTCAAGACACTGAAGCTTTCTTT
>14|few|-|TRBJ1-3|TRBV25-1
CASSEWGFGNTIYF
TGTGCCAGCAGTGAATGGGGCTTTGGAAACACCATATATTTT
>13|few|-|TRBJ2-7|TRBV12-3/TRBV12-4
CASSFAQAYEQYF
TGTGCCAGCAGTTTTGCCCAGGCCTACGAGCAGTACTTC
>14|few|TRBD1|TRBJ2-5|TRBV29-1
CSVEEFGQGETQYF
TGCAGCGTTGAAGAATTTGGACAGGGGGAGACCCAGTACTTC
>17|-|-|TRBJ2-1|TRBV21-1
CASSKGTAGGYINEQFF
TGTGCCAGCAGCAAGGGGACAGCGGGGGGTTATATAAATGAGCAGTTCTTC
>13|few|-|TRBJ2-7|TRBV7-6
CASSLVGADEQYF
TGTGCCAGCAGCTTAGTAGGTGCGGACGAGCAGTACTTC